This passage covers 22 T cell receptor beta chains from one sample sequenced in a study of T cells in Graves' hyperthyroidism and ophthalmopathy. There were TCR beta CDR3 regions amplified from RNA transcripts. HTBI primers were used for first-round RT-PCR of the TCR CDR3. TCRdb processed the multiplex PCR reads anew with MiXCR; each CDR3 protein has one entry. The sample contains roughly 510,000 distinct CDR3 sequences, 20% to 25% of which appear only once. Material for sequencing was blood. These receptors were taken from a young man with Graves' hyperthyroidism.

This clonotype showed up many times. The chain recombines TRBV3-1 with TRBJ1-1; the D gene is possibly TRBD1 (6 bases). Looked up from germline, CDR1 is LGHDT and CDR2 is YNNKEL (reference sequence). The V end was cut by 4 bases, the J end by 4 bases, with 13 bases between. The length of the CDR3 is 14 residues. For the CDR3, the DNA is TGTGCCAGCAGCCTTCGACAGGATATCACTGAAGCTTTCTTT. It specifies CASSLRQDITEAFF.

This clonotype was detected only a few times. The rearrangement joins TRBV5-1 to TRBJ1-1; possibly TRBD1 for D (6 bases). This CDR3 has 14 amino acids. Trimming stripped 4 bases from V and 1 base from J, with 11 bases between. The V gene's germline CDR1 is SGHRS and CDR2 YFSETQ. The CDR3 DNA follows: TGCGCCAGCAGCATGGACAGAGGGAACACTGAAGCTTTCTTT. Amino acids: CASSMDRGNTEAFF. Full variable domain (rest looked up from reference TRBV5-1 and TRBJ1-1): KAGVTQTPRYLIKTRGQQVTLSCSPISGHRSVSWYQQTPGQGLQFLFEYFSETQRNKGNFPGRFSGRQFSNSRSEMNVSTLELGDSALYLCASSMDRGNTEAFFGQGTRLTVV.

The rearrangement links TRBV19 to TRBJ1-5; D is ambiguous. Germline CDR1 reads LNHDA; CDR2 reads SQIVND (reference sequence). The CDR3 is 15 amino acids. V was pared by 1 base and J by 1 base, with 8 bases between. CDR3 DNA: TGTGCCAGTAGTATAGCCAGGCAGAGCAATCAGCCCCAGCATTTT. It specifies CASSIARQSNQPQHF.

The CDR3 is CASTWGQKMNTEAFF. Here the CDR3 DNA reads TGTGCCAGCACCTGGGGACAGAAAATGAACACTGAAGCTTTCTTT. The rearrangement links TRBV28 to TRBJ1-1, with 7 bases matching TRBD1. CDR3 length: 15 residues. Germline V gives CDR1 MDHEN, CDR2 SYDVKM. V shed 7 bases, J shed 0 bases, and the junction held 8 bases outside the gene matches.

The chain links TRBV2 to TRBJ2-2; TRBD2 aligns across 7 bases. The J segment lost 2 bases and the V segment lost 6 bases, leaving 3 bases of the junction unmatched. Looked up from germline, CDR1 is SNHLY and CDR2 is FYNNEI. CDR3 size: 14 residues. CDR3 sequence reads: CASRSGVNTGELFF. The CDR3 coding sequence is TGTGCCAGCAGGAGCGGGGTAAACACCGGGGAGCTGTTTTTT.

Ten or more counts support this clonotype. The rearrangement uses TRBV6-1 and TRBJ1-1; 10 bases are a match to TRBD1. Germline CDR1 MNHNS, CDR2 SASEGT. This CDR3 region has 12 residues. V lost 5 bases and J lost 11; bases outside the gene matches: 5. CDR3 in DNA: TGTGCCAGCAGTCTCCCGGGACAGGGGGCTTTCTTT. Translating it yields CASSLPGQGAFF.

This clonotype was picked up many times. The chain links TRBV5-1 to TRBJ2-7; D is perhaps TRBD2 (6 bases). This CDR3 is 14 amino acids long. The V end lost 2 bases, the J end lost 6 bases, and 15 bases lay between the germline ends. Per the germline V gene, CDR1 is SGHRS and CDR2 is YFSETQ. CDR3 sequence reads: CASSFGGSQAEQYF. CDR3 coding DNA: TGCGCCAGCAGCTTCGGGGGTTCCCAGGCCGAGCAGTACTTC.

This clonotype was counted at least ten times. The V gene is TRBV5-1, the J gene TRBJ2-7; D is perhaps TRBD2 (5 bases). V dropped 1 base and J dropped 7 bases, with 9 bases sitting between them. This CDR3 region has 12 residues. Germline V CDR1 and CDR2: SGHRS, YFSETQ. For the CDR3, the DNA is TGCGCCAGCAGCTTGCGAGGGAGAGAGCAGTACTTC. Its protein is CASSLRGREQYF.

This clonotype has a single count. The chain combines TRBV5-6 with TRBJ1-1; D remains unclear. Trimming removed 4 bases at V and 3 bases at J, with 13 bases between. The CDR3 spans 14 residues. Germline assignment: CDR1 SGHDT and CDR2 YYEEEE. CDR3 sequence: CASSRVGYDTEAFF. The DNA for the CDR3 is TGTGCCAGCAGCAGGGTAGGGTACGACACTGAAGCTTTCTTT.

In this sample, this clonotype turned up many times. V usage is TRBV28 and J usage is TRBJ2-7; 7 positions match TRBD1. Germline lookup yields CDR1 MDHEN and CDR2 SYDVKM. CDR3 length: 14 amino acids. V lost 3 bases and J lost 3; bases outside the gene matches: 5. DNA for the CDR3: TGTGCCAGCAGTTTTGTGGGACAGTTCTACGAGCAGTACTTC. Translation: CASSFVGQFYEQYF.

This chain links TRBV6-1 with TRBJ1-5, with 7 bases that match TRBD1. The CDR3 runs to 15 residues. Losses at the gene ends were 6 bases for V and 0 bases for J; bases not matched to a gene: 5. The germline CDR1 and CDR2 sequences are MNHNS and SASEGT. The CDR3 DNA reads TGTGCCAGCAGGGGACAGTCGGCTAGCAATCAGCCCCAGCATTTT. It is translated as CASRGQSASNQPQHF.

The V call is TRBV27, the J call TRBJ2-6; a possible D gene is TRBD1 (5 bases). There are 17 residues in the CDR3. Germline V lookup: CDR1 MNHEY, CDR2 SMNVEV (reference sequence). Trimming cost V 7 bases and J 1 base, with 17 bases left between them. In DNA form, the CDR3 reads TGTGCCAGCACCTCCATCTCAGGGCGGTCTGGGGCCAACGTCCTGACTTTC. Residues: CASTSISGRSGANVLTF.

The CDR3: CASSRLKSGGQETQYF. CDR3 coding DNA: TGTGCCAGCAGTCGCCTGAAGAGCGGGGGCCAAGAGACCCAGTACTTC. The chain is built from TRBV6-1 and TRBJ2-5; 8 bases map to TRBD2. This CDR3 spans 16 amino acids. The ends lost 5 bases at V and 1 base at J; junction bases unmatched: 9. CDR1 is MNHNS, CDR2 SASEGT, per germline.

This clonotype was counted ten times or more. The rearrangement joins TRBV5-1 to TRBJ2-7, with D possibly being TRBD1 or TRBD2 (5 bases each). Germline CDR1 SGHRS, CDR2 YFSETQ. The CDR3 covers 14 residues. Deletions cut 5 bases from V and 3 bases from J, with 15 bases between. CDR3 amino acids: CASSPGTASYEQYF. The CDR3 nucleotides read TGCGCCAGCAGTCCCGGGACGGCGAGCTACGAGCAGTACTTC.

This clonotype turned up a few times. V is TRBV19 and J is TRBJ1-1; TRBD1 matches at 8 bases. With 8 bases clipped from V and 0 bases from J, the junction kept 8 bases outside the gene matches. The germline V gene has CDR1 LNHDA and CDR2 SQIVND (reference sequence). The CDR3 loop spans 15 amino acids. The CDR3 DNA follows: TGTGCCAGTCTGCCCTCAGGGGGCTTGAACACTGAAGCTTTCTTT. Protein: CASLPSGGLNTEAFF. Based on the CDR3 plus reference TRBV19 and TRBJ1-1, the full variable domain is DGGITQSPKYLFRKEGQNVTLSCEQNLNHDAMYWYRQDPGQGLRLIYYSQIVNDFQKGDIAEGYSVSREKKESFPLTVTSAQKNPTAFYLCASLPSGGLNTEAFFGQGTRLTVV.

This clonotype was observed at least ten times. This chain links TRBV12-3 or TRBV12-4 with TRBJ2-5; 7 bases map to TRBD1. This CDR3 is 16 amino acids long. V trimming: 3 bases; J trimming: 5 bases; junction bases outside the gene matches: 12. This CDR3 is CASSFRTGPRAETQYF. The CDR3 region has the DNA TGTGCCAGCAGTTTCCGGACAGGCCCCCGGGCGGAGACCCAGTACTTC.

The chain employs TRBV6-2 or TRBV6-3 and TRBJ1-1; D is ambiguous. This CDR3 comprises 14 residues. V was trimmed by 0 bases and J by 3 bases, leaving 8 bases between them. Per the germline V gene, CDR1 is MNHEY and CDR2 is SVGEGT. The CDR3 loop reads CASSYSLIDTEAFF. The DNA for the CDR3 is TGTGCCAGCAGTTACTCGTTAATCGACACTGAAGCTTTCTTT.

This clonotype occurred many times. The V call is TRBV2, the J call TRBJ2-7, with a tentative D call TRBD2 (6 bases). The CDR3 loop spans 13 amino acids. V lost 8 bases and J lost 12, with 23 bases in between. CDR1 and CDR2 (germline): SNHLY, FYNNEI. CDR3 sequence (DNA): TGTGCCAGCCGAGACGGGAGCTTCGGGGTCCTGTACTTC. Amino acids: CASRDGSFGVLYF.

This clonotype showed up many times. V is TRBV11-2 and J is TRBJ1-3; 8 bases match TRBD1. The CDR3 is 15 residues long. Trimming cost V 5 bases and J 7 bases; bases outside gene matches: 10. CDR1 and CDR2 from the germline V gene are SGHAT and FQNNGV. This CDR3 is CASSPPTDRVNTIYF. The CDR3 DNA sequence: TGTGCCAGCAGCCCTCCGACGGACAGGGTCAACACCATATATTTT.

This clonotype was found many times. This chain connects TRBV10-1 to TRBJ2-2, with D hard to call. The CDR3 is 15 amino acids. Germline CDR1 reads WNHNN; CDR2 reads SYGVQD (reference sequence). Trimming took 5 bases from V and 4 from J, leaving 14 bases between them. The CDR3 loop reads CASSRTRWGTGELFF. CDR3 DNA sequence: TGCGCCAGCAGTAGGACCCGGTGGGGCACCGGGGAGCTGTTTTTT.

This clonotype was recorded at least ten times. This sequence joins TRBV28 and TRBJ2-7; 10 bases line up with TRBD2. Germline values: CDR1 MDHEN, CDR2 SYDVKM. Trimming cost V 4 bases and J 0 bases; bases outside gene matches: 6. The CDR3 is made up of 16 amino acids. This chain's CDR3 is CASSSLGLADSYEQYF. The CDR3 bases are TGTGCCAGCAGTTCCCTTGGACTAGCGGACTCCTACGAGCAGTACTTC.

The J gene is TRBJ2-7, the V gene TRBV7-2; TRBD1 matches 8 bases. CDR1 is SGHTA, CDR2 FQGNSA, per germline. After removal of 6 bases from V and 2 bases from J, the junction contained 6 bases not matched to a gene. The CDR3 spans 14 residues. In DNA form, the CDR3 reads TGTGCCAGCAGTCACAGACAGGGGACCTACGAGCAGTACTTC. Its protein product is CASSHRQGTYEQYF. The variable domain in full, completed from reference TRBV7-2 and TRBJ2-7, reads GAGVSQSPSNKVTEKGKDVELRCDPISGHTALYWYRQSLGQGLEFLIYFQGNSAPDKSGLPSDRFSAERTGGSVSTLTIQRTQQEDSAVYLCASSHRQGTYEQYFGPGTRLTVT.